Described below is a single TCR beta chain sequence and its context. The sample belongs to a study of blood T cell repertoires in COVID-19. Study-wide context: COVID-19 samples, acute and convalescent, were from the United States, Italy and Spain. Nucleic acid was either cDNA or gDNA, and it came from T cells, B-cell-depleted T cells, or PBMCs.

The germline CDR1 and CDR2 sequences are LNHDA and SQIVND (reference sequence). There are 15 residues in the CDR3. J was trimmed by 8 bases and V by 3 bases; bases with no gene match: 8. Original processing notes: Nucleated cell counts were estimated from reference gene primer amplification. Assay used: immunoSEQ multiplex PCR; TCRdb lists only in-frame clones, some missing. D and trimming come from the DNA, and the V and J calls and clone size come from that table. The sample holds about 400,000 clones; roughly 89% are singletons and the top ten take 4.3%. Sequencing was performed on peripheral blood. This chain joins TRBV19 and TRBJ2-1; 9 nucleotides align to TRBD2. The receptor was derived from a woman aged 30 to 39 with acute or convalescent COVID-19. CDR3 DNA: TGTGCCAGTAGTATGGTAGCGGGGGTGTATGATGAGCAGTTCTTC. Its protein is CASSMVAGVYDEQFF.